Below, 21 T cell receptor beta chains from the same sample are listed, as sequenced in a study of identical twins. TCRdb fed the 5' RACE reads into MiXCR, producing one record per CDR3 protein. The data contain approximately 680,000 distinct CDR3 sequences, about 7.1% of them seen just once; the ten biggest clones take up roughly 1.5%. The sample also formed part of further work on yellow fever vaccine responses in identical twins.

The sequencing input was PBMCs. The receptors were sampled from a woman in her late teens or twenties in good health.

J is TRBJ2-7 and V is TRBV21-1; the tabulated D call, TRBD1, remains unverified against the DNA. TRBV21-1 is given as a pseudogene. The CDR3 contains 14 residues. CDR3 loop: CASSKGAGSYEQYF. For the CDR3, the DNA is TGTGCCAGCAGCAAAGGGGCAGGGAGCTACGAGCAGTACTTC.

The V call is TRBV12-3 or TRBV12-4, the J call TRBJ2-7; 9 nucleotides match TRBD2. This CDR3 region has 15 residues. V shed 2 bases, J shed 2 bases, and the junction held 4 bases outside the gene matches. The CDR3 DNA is TGTGCCAGCAGTTTAATAGCGGGAGCAGCCTACGAGCAGTACTTC. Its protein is CASSLIAGAAYEQYF.

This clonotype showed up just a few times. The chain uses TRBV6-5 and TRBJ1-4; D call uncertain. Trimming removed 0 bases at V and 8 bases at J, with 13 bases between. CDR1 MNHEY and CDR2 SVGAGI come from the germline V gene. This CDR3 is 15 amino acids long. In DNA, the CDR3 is TGTGCCAGCAGTTACTCGGCGTTAGGTCTGGAAAAACTGTTTTTT. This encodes CASSYSALGLEKLFF.

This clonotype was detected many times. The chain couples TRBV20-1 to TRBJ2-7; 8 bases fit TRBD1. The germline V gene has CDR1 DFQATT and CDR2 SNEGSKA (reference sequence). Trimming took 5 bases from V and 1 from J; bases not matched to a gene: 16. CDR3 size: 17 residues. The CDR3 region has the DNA TGCAGTGCTTTTTCCGCCGATGGACAGGGTTTTTCCTACGAGCAGTACTTC. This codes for CSAFSADGQGFSYEQYF.

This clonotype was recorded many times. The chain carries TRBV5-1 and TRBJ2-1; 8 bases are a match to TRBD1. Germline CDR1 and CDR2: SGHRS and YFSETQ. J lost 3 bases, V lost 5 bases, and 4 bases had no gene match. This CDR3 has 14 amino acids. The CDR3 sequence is CASRPTGGYNEQFF. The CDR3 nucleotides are TGCGCCAGCAGGCCCACAGGGGGCTACAATGAGCAGTTCTTC. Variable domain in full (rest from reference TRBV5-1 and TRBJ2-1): KAGVTQTPRYLIKTRGQQVTLSCSPISGHRSVSWYQQTPGQGLQFLFEYFSETQRNKGNFPGRFSGRQFSNSRSEMNVSTLELGDSALYLCASRPTGGYNEQFFGPGTRLTVL.

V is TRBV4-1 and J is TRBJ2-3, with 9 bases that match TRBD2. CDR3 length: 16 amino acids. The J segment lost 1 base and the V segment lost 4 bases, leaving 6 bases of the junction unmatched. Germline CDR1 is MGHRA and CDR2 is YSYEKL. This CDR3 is CASSPSWTSGTDTQYF. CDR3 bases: TGCGCCAGCAGCCCCTCTTGGACTAGCGGCACAGATACGCAGTATTTT.

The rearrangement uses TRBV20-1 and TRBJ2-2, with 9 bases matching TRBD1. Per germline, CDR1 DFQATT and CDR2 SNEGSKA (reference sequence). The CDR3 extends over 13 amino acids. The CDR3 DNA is TGCAGCGTACAGGGGGCAAACACCGGGGAGCTGTTTTTT. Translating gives CSVQGANTGELFF.

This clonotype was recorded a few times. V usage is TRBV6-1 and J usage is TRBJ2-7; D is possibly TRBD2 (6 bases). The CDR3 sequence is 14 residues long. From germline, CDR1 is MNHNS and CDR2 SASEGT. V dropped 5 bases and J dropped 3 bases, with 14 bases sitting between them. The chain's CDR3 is CASSPSPSDYEQYF. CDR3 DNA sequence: TGTGCCAGCAGTCCCTCCCCTAGCGACTACGAGCAGTACTTC.

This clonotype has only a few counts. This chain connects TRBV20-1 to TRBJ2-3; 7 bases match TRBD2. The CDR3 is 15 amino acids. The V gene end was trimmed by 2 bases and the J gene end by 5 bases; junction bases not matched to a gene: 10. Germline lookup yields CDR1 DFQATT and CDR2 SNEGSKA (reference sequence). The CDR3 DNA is TGCAGTGCTAGACCCCTCCGGGAGGCGGTAGATACGCAGTATTTT. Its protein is CSARPLREAVDTQYF.

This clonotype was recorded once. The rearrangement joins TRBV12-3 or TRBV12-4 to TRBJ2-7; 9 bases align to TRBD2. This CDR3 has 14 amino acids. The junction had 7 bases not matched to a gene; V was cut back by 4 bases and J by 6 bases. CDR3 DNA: TGTGCCAGCAGTTCGGGCGGGAGGGCCGCCGAGCAGTACTTC. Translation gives CASSSGGRAAEQYF.

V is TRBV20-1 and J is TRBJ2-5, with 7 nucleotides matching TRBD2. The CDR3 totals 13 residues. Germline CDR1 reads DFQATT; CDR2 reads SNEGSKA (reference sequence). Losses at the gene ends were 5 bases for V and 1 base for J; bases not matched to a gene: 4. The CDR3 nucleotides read TGCAGTGCTCGGCGGGGGACCCAAGAGACCCAGTACTTC. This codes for CSARRGTQETQYF.

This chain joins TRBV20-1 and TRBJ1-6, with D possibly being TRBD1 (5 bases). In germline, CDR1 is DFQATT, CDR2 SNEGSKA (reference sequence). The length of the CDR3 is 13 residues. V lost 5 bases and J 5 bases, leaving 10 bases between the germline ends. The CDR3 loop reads CSACGADNSPLHF. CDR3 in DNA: TGCAGTGCTTGCGGGGCAGATAATTCACCCCTCCACTTT.

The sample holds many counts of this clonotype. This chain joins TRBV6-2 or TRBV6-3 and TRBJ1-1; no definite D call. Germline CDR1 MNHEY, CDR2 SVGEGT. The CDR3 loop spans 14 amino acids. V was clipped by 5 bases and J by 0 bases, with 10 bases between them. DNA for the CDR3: TGTGCCAGCAGTCTCAGTCTTATGAACACTGAAGCTTTCTTT. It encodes CASSLSLMNTEAFF.

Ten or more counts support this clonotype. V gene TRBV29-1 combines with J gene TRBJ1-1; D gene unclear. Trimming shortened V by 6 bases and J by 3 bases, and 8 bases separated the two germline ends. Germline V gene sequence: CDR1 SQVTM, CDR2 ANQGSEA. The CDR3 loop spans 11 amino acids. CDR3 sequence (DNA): TGCAGCGTGGCAGGTTACACTGAAGCTTTCTTT. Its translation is CSVAGYTEAFF.

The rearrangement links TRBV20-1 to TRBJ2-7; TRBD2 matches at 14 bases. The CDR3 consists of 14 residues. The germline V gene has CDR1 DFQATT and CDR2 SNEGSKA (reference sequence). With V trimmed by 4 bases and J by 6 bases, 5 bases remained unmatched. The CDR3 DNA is TGCAGTGCTAAAGGGACTAGCGGGGGTTTCGAGCAGTACGTC. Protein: CSAKGTSGGFEQYV.

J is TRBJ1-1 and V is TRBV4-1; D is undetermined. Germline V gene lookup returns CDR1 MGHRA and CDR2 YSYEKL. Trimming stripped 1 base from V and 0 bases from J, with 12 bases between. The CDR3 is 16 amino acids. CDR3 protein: CASSQVQENLNTEAFF. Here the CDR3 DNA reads TGCGCCAGCAGCCAAGTGCAGGAGAACTTGAACACTGAAGCTTTCTTT.

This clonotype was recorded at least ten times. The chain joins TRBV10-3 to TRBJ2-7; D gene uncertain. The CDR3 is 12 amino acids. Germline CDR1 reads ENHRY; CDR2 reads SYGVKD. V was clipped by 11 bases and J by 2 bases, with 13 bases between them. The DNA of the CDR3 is TGTGCCGCCGGGCCGAAAACCTACGAGCAGTACTTC. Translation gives CAAGPKTYEQYF.

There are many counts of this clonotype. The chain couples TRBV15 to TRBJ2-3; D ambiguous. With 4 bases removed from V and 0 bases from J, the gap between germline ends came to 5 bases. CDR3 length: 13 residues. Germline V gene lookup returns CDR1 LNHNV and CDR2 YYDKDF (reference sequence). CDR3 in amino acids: CATSKPSTDTQYF. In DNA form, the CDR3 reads TGTGCCACCAGCAAACCGAGCACAGATACGCAGTATTTT.

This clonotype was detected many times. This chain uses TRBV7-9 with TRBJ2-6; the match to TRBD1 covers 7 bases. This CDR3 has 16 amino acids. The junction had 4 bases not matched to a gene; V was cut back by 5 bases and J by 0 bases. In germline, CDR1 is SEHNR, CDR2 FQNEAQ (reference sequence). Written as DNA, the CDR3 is TGTGCCAGCAGCCAAGGGACAGTCTCTGGGGCCAACGTCCTGACTTTC. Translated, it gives CASSQGTVSGANVLTF.

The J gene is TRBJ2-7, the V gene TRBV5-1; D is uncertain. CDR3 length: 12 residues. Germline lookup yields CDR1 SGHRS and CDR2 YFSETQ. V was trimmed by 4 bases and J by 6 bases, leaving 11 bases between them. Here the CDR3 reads CASSPYRSEQYF. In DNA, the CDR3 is TGCGCCAGCAGCCCCTATAGATCCGAGCAGTACTTC.

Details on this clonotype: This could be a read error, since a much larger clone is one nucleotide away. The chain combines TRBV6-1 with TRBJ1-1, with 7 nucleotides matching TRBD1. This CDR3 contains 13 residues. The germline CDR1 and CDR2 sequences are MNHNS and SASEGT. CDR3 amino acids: CASSPDRDTEASF. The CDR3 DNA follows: TGTGCCAGCAGTCCCGACAGGGACACTGAAGCTTCCTTT.